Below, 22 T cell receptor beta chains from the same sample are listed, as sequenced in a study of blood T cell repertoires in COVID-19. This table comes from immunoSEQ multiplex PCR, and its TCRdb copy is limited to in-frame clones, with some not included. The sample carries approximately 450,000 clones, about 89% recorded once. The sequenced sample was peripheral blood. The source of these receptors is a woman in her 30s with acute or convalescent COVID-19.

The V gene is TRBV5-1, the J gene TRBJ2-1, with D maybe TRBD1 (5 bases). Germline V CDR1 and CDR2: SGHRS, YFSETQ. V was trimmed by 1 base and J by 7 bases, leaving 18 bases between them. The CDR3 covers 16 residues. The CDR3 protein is CASSLKGPLGWNEQFF. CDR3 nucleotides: TGCGCCAGCAGCTTGAAGGGGCCGCTGGGGTGGAATGAGCAGTTCTTC. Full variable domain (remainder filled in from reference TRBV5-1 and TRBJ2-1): KAGVTQTPRYLIKTRGQQVTLSCSPISGHRSVSWYQQTPGQGLQFLFEYFSETQRNKGNFPGRFSGRQFSNSRSEMNVSTLELGDSALYLCASSLKGPLGWNEQFFGPGTRLTVL.

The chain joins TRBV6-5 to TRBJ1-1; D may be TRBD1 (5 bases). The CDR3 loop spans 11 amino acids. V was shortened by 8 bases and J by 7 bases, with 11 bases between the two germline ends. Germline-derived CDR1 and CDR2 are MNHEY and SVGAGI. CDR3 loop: CASVRGSEAFF. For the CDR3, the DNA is TGTGCCAGCGTCCGGGGGAGTGAAGCTTTCTTT.

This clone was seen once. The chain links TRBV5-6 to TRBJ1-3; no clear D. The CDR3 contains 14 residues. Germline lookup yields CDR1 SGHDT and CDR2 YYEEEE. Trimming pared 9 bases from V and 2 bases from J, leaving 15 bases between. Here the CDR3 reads CATKLSGPGNTIYF. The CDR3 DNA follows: TGTGCCACCAAACTAAGCGGGCCTGGAAACACCATATATTTT. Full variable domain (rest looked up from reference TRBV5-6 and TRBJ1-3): DAGVTQSPTHLIKTRGQQVTLRCSPKSGHDTVSWYQQALGQGPQFIFQYYEEEERQRGNFPDRFSGHQFPNYSSELNVNALLLGDSALYLCATKLSGPGNTIYFGEGSWLTVV.

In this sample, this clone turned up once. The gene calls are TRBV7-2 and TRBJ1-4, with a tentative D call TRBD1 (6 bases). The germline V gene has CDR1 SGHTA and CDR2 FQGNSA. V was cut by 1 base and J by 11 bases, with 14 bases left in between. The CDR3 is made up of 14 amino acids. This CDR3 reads CASSLGQGQGKLFF. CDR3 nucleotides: TGTGCCAGCAGCTTAGGGCAGGGGCAAGGGAAACTGTTTTTT.

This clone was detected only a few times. The CDR3 is CASSPDEQGGHEQYF. In DNA, the CDR3 is TGTGCCAGCAGCCCCGACGAACAGGGAGGGCACGAGCAGTACTTC. The chain has TRBV27 and TRBJ2-7; perhaps TRBD2 as D (7 bases). Trimming stripped 6 bases from V and 5 bases from J, with 20 bases between. Germline assignment: CDR1 MNHEY and CDR2 SMNVEV (reference sequence). The CDR3 consists of 15 residues.

In nucleotides, the CDR3 is TGTGCCAGCAGTGACTATATACCGGGACAGCTGTTCTTC. Its protein is CASSDYIPGQLFF. The chain uses TRBV6-4 and TRBJ2-1; the match to TRBD1 covers 7 bases. The CDR3 loop spans 13 amino acids. Germline V gives CDR1 MRHNA, CDR2 SNTAGT. V dropped 1 base and J dropped 15; count of bases not matched to a gene: 9.

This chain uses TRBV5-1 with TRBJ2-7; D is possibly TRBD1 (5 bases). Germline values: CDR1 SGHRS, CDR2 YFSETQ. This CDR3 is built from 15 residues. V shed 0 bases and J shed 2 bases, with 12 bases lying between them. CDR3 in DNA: TGCGCCAGCAGCTTGGCCACAGGTATCACCTACGAGCAGTACTTC. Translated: CASSLATGITYEQYF.

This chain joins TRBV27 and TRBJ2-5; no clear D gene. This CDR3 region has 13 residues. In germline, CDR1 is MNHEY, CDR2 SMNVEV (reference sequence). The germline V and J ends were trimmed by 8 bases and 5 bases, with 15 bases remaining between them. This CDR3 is CASRGYPEETQYF. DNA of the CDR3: TGTGCCAGCCGTGGGTACCCGGAGGAGACCCAGTACTTC.

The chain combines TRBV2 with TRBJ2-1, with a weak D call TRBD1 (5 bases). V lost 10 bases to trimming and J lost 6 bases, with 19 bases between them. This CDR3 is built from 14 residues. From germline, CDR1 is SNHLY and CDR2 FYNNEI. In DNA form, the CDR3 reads TGTGCCATAGCACAGGAAGGAATCGGCAATGAGCAGTTCTTC. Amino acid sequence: CAIAQEGIGNEQFF.

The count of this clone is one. The CDR3 DNA sequence: TGTGCCAGCAGCCTCCTGGGGGGGGGTGCAGCGGGGGTTAAATACGAGCAGTACTTC. Its translation: CASSLLGGGAAGVKYEQYF. The V gene is TRBV3-1 (or the pseudogene TRBV3-2), the J gene TRBJ2-7; 8 bases match TRBD2. There are 19 residues in the CDR3. After removal of 4 bases from V and 4 bases from J, the junction contained 21 bases not matched to a gene. Germline V gene data show CDR1 as LGHDT and CDR2 as YNNKEL (reference sequence).

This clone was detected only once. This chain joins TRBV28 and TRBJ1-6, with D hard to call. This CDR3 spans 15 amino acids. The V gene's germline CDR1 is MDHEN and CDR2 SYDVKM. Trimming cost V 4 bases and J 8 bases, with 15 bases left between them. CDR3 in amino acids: CASSSLTERDSPLHF. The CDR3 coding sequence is TGTGCCAGCAGTTCCTTAACAGAGAGGGATTCACCCCTCCACTTT.

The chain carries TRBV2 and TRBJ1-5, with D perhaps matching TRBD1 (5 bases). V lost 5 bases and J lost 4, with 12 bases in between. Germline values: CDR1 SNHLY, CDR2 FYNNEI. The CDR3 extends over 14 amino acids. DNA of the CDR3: TGTGCCAGCAGTTTGACAGTAGGAAATCAGCCCCAGCATTTT. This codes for CASSLTVGNQPQHF.

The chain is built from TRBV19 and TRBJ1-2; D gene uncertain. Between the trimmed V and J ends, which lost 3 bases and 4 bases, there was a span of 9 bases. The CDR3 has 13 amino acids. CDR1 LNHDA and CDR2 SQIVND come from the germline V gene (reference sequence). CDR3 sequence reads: CASSMVIGYGYTF. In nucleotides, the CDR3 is TGTGCCAGTAGTATGGTGATCGGCTATGGCTACACCTTC.

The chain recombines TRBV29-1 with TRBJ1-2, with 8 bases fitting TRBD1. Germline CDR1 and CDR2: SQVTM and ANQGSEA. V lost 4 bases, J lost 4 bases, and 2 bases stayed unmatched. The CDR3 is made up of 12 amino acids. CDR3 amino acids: CSVAGGGYGYTF. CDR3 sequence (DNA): TGCAGCGTTGCAGGGGGCGGCTATGGCTACACCTTC.

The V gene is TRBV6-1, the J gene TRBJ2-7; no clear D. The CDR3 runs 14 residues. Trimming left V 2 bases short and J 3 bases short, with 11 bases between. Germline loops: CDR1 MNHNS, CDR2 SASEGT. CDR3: CASSEKFLVYEQYF. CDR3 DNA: TGTGCCAGCAGTGAAAAATTTCTAGTCTACGAGCAGTACTTC.

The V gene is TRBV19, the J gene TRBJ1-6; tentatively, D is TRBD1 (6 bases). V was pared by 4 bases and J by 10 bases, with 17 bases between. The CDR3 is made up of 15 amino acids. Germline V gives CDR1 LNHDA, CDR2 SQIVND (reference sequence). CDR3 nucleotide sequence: TGTGCCAGTAGTACCCGGACAGTCAGTTACTCACCCCTCCACTTT. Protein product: CASSTRTVSYSPLHF.

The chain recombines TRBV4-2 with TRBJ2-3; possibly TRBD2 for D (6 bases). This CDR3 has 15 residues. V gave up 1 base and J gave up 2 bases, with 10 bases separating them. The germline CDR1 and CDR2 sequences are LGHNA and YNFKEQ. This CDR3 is CASSQGSSATDTQYF. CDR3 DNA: TGTGCCAGCAGCCAAGGTTCTAGCGCCACAGATACGCAGTATTTT.

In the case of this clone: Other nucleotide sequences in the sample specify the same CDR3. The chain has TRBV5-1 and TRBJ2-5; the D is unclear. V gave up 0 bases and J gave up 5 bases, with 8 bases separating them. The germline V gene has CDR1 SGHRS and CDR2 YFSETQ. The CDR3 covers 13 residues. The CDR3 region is CASSLGPQETQYF. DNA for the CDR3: TGCGCCAGCAGCTTGGGTCCGCAGGAGACCCAGTACTTC.

CDR3 sequence: CASSHTGQLNIQYF. CDR3 DNA: TGTGCCAGCAGCCACACCGGACAACTAAACATTCAGTACTTC. V is TRBV3-1 (or the pseudogene TRBV3-2) and J is TRBJ2-4, with D perhaps matching TRBD1 (5 bases). The ends were cut back, 3 bases at V and 6 bases at J, with 12 bases in the middle. Germline CDR1 is LGHDT and CDR2 is YNNKEL (reference sequence). This CDR3 region has 14 residues.

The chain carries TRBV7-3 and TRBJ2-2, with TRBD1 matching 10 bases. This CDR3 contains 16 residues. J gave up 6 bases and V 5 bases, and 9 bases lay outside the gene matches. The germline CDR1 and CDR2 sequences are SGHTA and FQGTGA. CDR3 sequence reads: CASSRPGQGFSGELFF. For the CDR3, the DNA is TGTGCCAGCAGCCGCCCGGGACAGGGGTTTTCCGGGGAGCTGTTTTTT.

In DNA, the CDR3 is TGTGCCAGCAGTCAAACAGGGGAAGCAGAGGATGAGCAGTTCTTC. It codes for CASSQTGEAEDEQFF. This sequence joins TRBV27 and TRBJ2-1, with 7 nucleotides matching TRBD1. With 5 bases clipped from V and 8 bases from J, the junction kept 12 bases outside the gene matches. This CDR3 spans 15 amino acids. Germline V gives CDR1 MNHEY, CDR2 SMNVEV (reference sequence).

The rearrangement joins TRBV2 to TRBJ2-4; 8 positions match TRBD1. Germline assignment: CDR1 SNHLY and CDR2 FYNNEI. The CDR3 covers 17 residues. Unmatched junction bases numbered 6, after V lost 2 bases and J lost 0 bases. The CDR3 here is CASSEIQGDTAKNIQYF. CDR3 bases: TGTGCCAGCAGTGAAATACAGGGGGACACAGCCAAAAACATTCAGTACTTC.